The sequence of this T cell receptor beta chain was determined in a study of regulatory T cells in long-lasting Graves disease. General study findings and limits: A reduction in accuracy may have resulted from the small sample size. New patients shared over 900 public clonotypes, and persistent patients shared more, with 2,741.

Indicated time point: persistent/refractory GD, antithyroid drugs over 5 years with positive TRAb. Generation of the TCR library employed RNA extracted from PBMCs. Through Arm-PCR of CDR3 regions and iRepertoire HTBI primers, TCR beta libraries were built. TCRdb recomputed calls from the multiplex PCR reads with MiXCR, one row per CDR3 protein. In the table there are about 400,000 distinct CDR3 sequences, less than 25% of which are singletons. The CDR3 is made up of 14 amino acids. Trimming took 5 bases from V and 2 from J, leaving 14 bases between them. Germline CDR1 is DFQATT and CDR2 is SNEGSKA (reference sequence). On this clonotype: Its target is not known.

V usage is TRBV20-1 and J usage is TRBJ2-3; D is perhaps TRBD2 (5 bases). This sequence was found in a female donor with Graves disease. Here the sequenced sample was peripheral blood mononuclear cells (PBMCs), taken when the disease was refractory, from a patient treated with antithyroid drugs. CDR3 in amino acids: CSAHTSGNTDTQYF. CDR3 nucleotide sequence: TGCAGTGCTCATACTAGTGGTAACACAGATACGCAGTATTTT.